These 3 T cell receptor beta chains came from one sample sequenced in a study of T-cell memory formation after mild COVID-19. TCRdb used MiXCR to reprocess the 5' RACE reads, holding one entry per CDR3 protein. The profile covers 210,000 or so distinct CDR3 sequences, with about 10% appearing a single time and 3% taken by the ten largest. Sequencing was performed on PBMCs or a T cell subset sorted from them (not recorded which). These receptors were taken from a man aged 18 to 35 who had mild COVID-19 (a few samples of this study predate the infection). Cell type and time point are not known.

This clonotype was seen more than once but under ten times. The chain recombines TRBV5-1 with TRBJ2-3, with 7 nucleotides matching TRBD2. With 4 bases clipped from V and 1 base from J, the junction kept 6 bases outside the gene matches. The germline gives CDR1 SGHRS, CDR2 YFSETQ. The CDR3 contains 15 residues. The CDR3 DNA reads as TGCGCCAGCAGCGGGAGGGGATCTGGCACAGATACGCAGTATTTT. It codes for CASSGRGSGTDTQYF. The full variable domain, rest sourced from reference TRBV5-1 and TRBJ2-3, is KAGVTQTPRYLIKTRGQQVTLSCSPISGHRSVSWYQQTPGQGLQFLFEYFSETQRNKGNFPGRFSGRQFSNSRSEMNVSTLELGDSALYLCASSGRGSGTDTQYFGPGTRLTVL.

In this sample, this clonotype turned up many times. This chain joins TRBV6-5 and TRBJ2-3; 7 bases fit TRBD1. This CDR3 has 15 residues. V dropped 10 bases and J dropped 4; count of bases not matched to a gene: 14. Per germline, CDR1 MNHEY and CDR2 SVGAGI. CDR3 residues: CATRRRGGIPDTQYF. The CDR3 coding sequence is TGTGCCACCCGAAGGAGAGGGGGCATCCCAGATACGCAGTATTTT.

This clonotype has a count of ten or more. V is TRBV29-1 and J is TRBJ1-5; 9 bases agree with TRBD1. Losses at the gene ends were 4 bases for V and 5 bases for J; bases not matched to a gene: 6. The CDR3 extends over 14 amino acids. Germline V gives CDR1 SQVTM, CDR2 ANQGSEA. Here the CDR3 reads CSVGGQGNDQPQHF. The CDR3 DNA reads TGCAGCGTTGGGGGACAGGGTAACGATCAGCCCCAGCATTTT.